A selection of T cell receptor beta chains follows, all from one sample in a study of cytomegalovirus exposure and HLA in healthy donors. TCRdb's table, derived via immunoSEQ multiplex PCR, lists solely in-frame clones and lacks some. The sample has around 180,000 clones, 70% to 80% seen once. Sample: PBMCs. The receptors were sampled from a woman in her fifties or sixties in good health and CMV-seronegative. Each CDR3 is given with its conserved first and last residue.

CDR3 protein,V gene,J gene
CASSLFPLRGLGNTEAFF,TRBV27,TRBJ1-1
CASSSGASTNEKLFF,TRBV18,TRBJ1-4
CASSPRNSGTGTEAFF,TRBV5-1,TRBJ1-1
CASSLAPDWRAGPNEYF,TRBV7-2,TRBJ2-7
CAISESGGNQPQHF,TRBV10-3,TRBJ1-5
CASSQDPTTTGYTF,TRBV4-3,TRBJ1-2
CASSLHPRDISYEQYF,TRBV11-2,TRBJ2-7
CASSSPTRKNIQYF,TRBV27,TRBJ2-4
CASSMGQGYVYGYTF,TRBV19,TRBJ1-2
CATSRDSEARVEQFF,TRBV15,TRBJ2-1
CASSVSSGQTGELFF,TRBV9,TRBJ2-2
CASSIAGGTYNEQFF,TRBV19,TRBJ2-1
CASSFPMREQYF,TRBV5-4,TRBJ2-7
CASSLAGQGQETQYF,TRBV5-6,TRBJ2-5
CSVLTGTDGYTF,TRBV29-1,TRBJ1-2
CASSYGRGGNQPQHF,TRBV6-6,TRBJ1-5
CASSPEGTYTEAFF,TRBV6-5,TRBJ1-1
CASSSRTSGHNEQFF,TRBV5-1,TRBJ2-1
CASSLGLAGGQETQYF,TRBV5-5,TRBJ2-5
CASSQRLAGAADTQYF,TRBV4-2,TRBJ2-3
CASRLTDNQPQHF,TRBV6-5,TRBJ1-5
CSARDPDEQFF,TRBV20-1,TRBJ2-1
CASSPGVGAFF,TRBV5-4,TRBJ1-1
CASNLPHRGAGELFF,TRBV28,TRBJ2-2
CASTGLAAATDTQYF,TRBV6-1,TRBJ2-3
CASSSWTGRGGYTF,TRBV27,TRBJ1-2
CASSPTGQHTEAFF,TRBV18,TRBJ1-1
CASTPQNRPGQGILYGYTF,TRBV21-1,TRBJ1-2
CASKVSRLNYEQYF,TRBV19,TRBJ2-7
CASSFPGHSNTQYF,TRBV7-3,TRBJ2-3
CASSPGETYEQYF,TRBV5-1,TRBJ2-7
CASSPDITGAEAFF,TRBV7-3,TRBJ1-1
CASSLGALGTQYF,TRBV27,TRBJ2-3
CSVFTDRGNTGELFF,TRBV29-1,TRBJ2-2
CASSLTGGGGEGTEAFF,TRBV5-4,TRBJ1-1
CASSLDGGDTGELFF,TRBV5-1,TRBJ2-2
CASSVVTRGTEAFF,TRBV9,TRBJ1-1
CASSLTRGPVIDEQFF,TRBV7-3,TRBJ2-1
CASSVPRQGGIDTQYF,TRBV7-9,TRBJ2-3